The rows below give T cell receptor beta chains drawn from one sample of a study of molecular identifiers for immune sequencing clone quantification. Each CDR3 protein gets one entry after TCRdb re-called the PCR reads with MiXCR. The data contain over 600,000 distinct CDR3 sequences, less than 20% of them singletons. Sample: naive CD8+ T cells from blood, with Jurkat cell RNA spiked in. These receptors all stem from a human donor in good health. Some libraries in this study had Jurkat cell RNA spiked in. Each CDR3 is given with its conserved first and last residue. The order of the fields is V gene, D gene, clone size, J gene, CDR3 protein, CDR3 DNA. A D gene is named only where the DNA matches it firmly. Some rows mark clone size as missing; the rest say once, few, many or name a class of expanded clone.

V: TRBV5-8
D: NA
size: many
J: TRBJ2-5
CDR3: CASSLDRPQETQYF
DNA: TGTGCCAGCAGCTTGGACAGACCCCAAGAGACCCAGTACTTC

V: TRBV3-1
D: TRBD2
size: NA
J: TRBJ2-1
CDR3: CASSQLSGGVANEQFF
DNA: TGTGCCAGCAGCCAACTTAGCGGGGGGGTCGCCAATGAGCAGTTCTTC

V: TRBV7-9
D: NA
size: many
J: TRBJ2-7
CDR3: CASSPGEQYF
DNA: TGTGCCAGCAGCCCTGGGGAGCAGTACTTC

V: TRBV7-7
D: TRBD2
size: few
J: TRBJ2-1
CDR3: CASSTGLASAYNEQFF
DNA: TGTGCTAGCAGCACAGGACTAGCGTCCGCCTACAATGAGCAGTTCTTC

V: TRBV6-1
D: NA
size: few
J: TRBJ2-7
CDR3: CASSDFGSEQYF
DNA: TGTGCCAGCAGTGACTTCGGAAGCGAGCAGTACTTC

V: TRBV9
D: TRBD1
size: NA
J: TRBJ2-5
CDR3: CASSEGTVLQETQYF
DNA: TGTGCCAGCAGCGAGGGGACAGTCCTACAAGAGACCCAGTACTTC

V: TRBV12-3/TRBV12-4
D: NA
size: many
J: TRBJ1-1
CDR3: CASSYNRIAEAFF
DNA: TGTGCCAGCAGTTATAACCGAATAGCTGAAGCTTTCTTT

V: TRBV7-9
D: NA
size: many
J: TRBJ2-7
CDR3: CASGGLGYEQYF
DNA: TGTGCCAGCGGCGGGCTGGGCTACGAGCAGTACTTC

V: TRBV2
D: TRBD2
size: many
J: TRBJ2-3
CDR3: CASSVTSGSADTQYF
DNA: TGTGCCAGCAGCGTGACTAGCGGGAGCGCAGATACGCAGTATTTT

V: TRBV20-1
D: NA
size: many
J: TRBJ2-7
CDR3: CSARAATSYEQYF
DNA: TGCAGTGCTAGAGCGGCTACCTCATACGAGCAGTACTTC

V: TRBV28
D: NA
size: NA
J: TRBJ2-3
CDR3: CASSFGEKRDTQYF
DNA: TGTGCCAGCAGTTTTGGGGAGAAGAGGGATACGCAGTATTTT

V: TRBV7-6
D: TRBD2
size: many
J: TRBJ2-7
CDR3: CASSPSRPGLAGVRPYEQYF
DNA: TGTGCCAGCAGCCCATCCCGCCCGGGACTAGCGGGAGTCCGCCCCTACGAGCAGTACTTC

V: TRBV6-1
D: NA
size: many
J: TRBJ2-7
CDR3: CASSELPGRPYEQYF
DNA: TGTGCCAGCAGTGAACTACCGGGCAGACCCTACGAGCAGTACTTC

V: TRBV7-3
D: TRBD2
size: many
J: TRBJ2-7
CDR3: CASSPSGIFDEQYF
DNA: TGTGCCAGCAGCCCTAGCGGGATCTTCGACGAGCAGTACTTC

V: TRBV25-1
D: NA
size: many
J: TRBJ1-1
CDR3: CASLLEGDTEAFF
DNA: TGTGCCAGCCTACTTGAAGGCGACACTGAAGCTTTCTTT

V: TRBV12-2
D: NA
size: NA
J: TRBJ2-5
CDR3: CASSRQPRQAQYF
DNA: TGTGCCAGCAGCAGACAACCAAGACAGGCCCAGTACTTT

V: TRBV5-5
D: NA
size: many
J: TRBJ2-7
CDR3: CASSAGAGIYEQYF
DNA: TGTGCCAGCAGCGCTGGTGCCGGAATTTACGAGCAGTACTTC

V: TRBV20-1
D: NA
size: many
J: TRBJ1-4
CDR3: CSAREGPAFSTNEKLFF
DNA: TGCAGTGCTAGAGAGGGTCCAGCTTTTTCAACTAATGAAAAACTGTTTTTT

V: TRBV2
D: TRBD1
size: many
J: TRBJ1-1
CDR3: CASSEMQGAGTEAFF
DNA: TGTGCCAGCAGTGAAATGCAGGGGGCCGGAACTGAAGCTTTCTTT

V: TRBV6-5
D: NA
size: many
J: TRBJ1-5
CDR3: CASSYGSRQPQHF
DNA: TGTGCCAGCAGTTACGGGAGCAGGCAGCCCCAGCATTTT

V: TRBV28
D: TRBD2
size: many
J: TRBJ2-4
CDR3: CASRLAGLAKNIQYF
DNA: TGTGCCAGCAGGCTAGCGGGGCTAGCCAAAAACATTCAGTACTTC

V: TRBV6-5
D: NA
size: NA
J: TRBJ1-1
CDR3: CASSQNEQGGIWVDTEAFF
DNA: TGTGCCAGCAGCCAAAACGAACAGGGAGGGATCTGGGTTGACACTGAAGCTTTCTTT

V: TRBV20-1
D: NA
size: many
J: TRBJ1-6
CDR3: CSARVDVSYNSPLHF
DNA: TGCAGTGCTAGAGTCGACGTCTCCTATAATTCACCCCTCCACTTT

V: TRBV6-1
D: NA
size: few
J: TRBJ2-7
CDR3: CASSGTQSSYEQYF
DNA: TGTGCCAGCAGTGGGACTCAAAGCTCCTACGAGCAGTACTTC

V: TRBV6-2/TRBV6-3
D: NA
size: NA
J: TRBJ2-7
CDR3: CASSYRFLVSNEQYF
DNA: TGTGCCAGCAGTTACCGGTTTTTGGTTTCTAACGAGCAGTACTTC

V: TRBV5-6
D: NA
size: few
J: TRBJ2-3
CDR3: CASTQGIAASSTDTQYF
DNA: TGTGCCAGCACCCAAGGGATAGCGGCCTCTAGCACAGATACGCAGTATTTT

V: TRBV29-1
D: TRBD1
size: many
J: TRBJ2-7
CDR3: CSVRTGSYEQYF
DNA: TGCAGCGTACGGACAGGGAGCTACGAGCAGTACTTC

V: TRBV4-2
D: TRBD1
size: many
J: TRBJ1-2
CDR3: CASSQVGQENYGYTF
DNA: TGTGCCAGCAGCCAAGTGGGACAGGAGAACTATGGCTACACCTTC

V: TRBV3-1
D: NA
size: many
J: TRBJ1-5
CDR3: CASSQDWGSGPQHF
DNA: TGTGCCAGCAGCCAAGATTGGGGGAGCGGGCCCCAGCATTTT

V: TRBV5-1
D: NA
size: NA
J: TRBJ1-1
CDR3: CASSHRTGGNTEAFF
DNA: TGCGCCAGCAGCCACCGAACAGGAGGAAACACTGAAGCTTTCTTT

V: TRBV11-2
D: TRBD1
size: few
J: TRBJ1-5
CDR3: CASSLDRTGYQPQHF
DNA: TGTGCCAGCAGCTTAGATAGGACAGGGTATCAGCCCCAGCATTTT

V: TRBV29-1
D: TRBD1
size: many
J: TRBJ2-3
CDR3: CSVERDSSQTPGDTQYF
DNA: TGCAGCGTTGAGAGGGACAGTTCACAAACCCCAGGGGATACGCAGTATTTT

V: TRBV7-2
D: NA
size: many
J: TRBJ1-1
CDR3: CASSAHQAFF
DNA: TGTGCCAGCAGCGCCCACCAAGCTTTCTTT

V: TRBV27
D: NA
size: many
J: TRBJ1-1
CDR3: CASSPWGDPITEAFF
DNA: TGTGCCAGCAGTCCCTGGGGAGACCCGATAACTGAAGCTTTCTTT

V: TRBV28
D: NA
size: many
J: TRBJ1-5
CDR3: CASSGPEGTFPATQHF
DNA: TGTGCCAGCAGTGGTCCTGAGGGAACCTTCCCCGCCACCCAGCATTTT

V: TRBV10-3
D: TRBD1
size: NA
J: TRBJ2-7
CDR3: CAITRGQGDYGQYF
DNA: TGTGCCATCACCCGAGGACAGGGGGACTACGGGCAGTACTTC

V: TRBV12-3/TRBV12-4
D: NA
size: many
J: TRBJ1-5
CDR3: CASSLGGRSQPQHF
DNA: TGTGCCAGCAGTTTGGGGGGGCGCAGTCAGCCCCAGCATTTT

V: TRBV4-2
D: TRBD2
size: few
J: TRBJ2-5
CDR3: CASSPKTSGQETQYF
DNA: TGTGCCAGCAGCCCAAAGACTAGCGGCCAAGAGACCCAGTACTTC